This TCR beta chain was found in a study of T cell responses to AZD1222 COVID-19 vaccine. There are 16 residues in the CDR3. Germline V gene sequence: CDR1 SGDLS, CDR2 YYNGEE. V was pared by 0 bases and J by 3 bases, with 15 bases between. Study findings and constraints: Only a handful of AZD1222 recipients, several in all, had baseline seropositivity. Donors skewed white British and female; clonal diversity was possibly underestimated. Two AZD1222 administrations were followed by greater Spike-specific TCR breadth and depth. Only after the peak T cell response were repertoires sampled.

Sequencing was performed with immunoSEQ multiplex PCR; in TCRdb, only in-frame clones are kept and a portion is missing. The sample consists of around 140,000 clones, approximately 93% of them appearing once. This clone was observed once. Antigen unknown. The genes are TRBV9 and TRBJ2-5, with D possibly matching TRBD1 (5 bases). This receptor was obtained from an adult who had recovered from COVID-19. This specimen was peripheral blood, taken after recovery from COVID-19. Here the CDR3 DNA reads TGTGCCAGCAGCGTAGTGGCAGGGCGAACAAAAGAGACCCAGTACTTC. It is translated as CASSVVAGRTKETQYF.